This T cell receptor (beta chain) was sequenced for a study of blood T cell repertoires in COVID-19. About the study: The analysed material was cDNA or gDNA that came from T cells, B-cell-depleted T cells, or PBMCs.

In terms of age and location, participants ranged from roughly 18 to 90 years and lived in about 25 US areas. Researchers sorted participants into cohorts using their self-reported clinical history. TCRdb's copy holds only in-frame clones and misses some; the assay was immunoSEQ multiplex PCR. Of around 200,000 clones in the sample, 85% to 90% are singletons; the top ten hold approximately 2.5%. The CDR3 is made up of 14 amino acids. The ends lost 2 bases at V and 4 bases at J; junction bases unmatched: 3. Germline V gene sequence: CDR1 SGHTS, CDR2 YDEGEE. The receptor's source is a woman between 35 and 50 years old with acute COVID-19. Input material: PBMCs or T cells enriched from blood (not recorded which). V is TRBV5-8 and J is TRBJ2-1; 7 positions agree with TRBD1. The CDR3 reads CASSFQGEYNEQFF. The CDR3, as DNA: TGTGCCAGCAGCTTTCAGGGGGAGTACAATGAGCAGTTCTTC.